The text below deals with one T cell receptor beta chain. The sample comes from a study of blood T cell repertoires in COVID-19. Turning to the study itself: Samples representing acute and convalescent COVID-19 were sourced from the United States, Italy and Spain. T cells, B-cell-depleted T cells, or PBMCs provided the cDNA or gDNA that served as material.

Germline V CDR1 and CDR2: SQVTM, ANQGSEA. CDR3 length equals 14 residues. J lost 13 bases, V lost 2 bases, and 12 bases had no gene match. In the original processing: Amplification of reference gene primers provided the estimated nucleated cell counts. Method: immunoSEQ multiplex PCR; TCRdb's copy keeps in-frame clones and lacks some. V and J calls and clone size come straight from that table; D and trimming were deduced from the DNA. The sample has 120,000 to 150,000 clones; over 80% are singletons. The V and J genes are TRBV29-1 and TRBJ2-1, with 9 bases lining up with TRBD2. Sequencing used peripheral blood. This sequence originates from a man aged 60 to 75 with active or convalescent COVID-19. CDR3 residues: CSVEPRLAERSQFF. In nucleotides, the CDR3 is TGCAGCGTTGAACCACGACTAGCGGAACGGTCCCAGTTCTTC.